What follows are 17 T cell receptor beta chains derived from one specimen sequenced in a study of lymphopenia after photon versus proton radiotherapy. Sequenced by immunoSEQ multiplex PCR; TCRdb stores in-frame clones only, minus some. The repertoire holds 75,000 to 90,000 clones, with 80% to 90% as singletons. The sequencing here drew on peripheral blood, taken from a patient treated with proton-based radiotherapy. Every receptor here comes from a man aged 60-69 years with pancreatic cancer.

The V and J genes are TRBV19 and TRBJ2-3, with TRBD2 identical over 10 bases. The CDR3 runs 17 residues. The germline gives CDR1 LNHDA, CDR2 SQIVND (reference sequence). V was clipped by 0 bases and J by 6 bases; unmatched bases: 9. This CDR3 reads CASSIDKIAGGSDTQYF. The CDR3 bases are TGTGCCAGTAGTATAGACAAAATAGCGGGAGGATCTGATACGCAGTATTTT.

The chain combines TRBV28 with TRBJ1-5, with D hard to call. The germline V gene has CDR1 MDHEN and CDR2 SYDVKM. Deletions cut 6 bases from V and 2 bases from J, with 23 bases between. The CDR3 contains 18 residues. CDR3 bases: TGTGCCAGCAGATTCCGCGGCCGGGCAACGGTGGGCAATCAGCCCCAGCATTTT. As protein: CASRFRGRATVGNQPQHF.

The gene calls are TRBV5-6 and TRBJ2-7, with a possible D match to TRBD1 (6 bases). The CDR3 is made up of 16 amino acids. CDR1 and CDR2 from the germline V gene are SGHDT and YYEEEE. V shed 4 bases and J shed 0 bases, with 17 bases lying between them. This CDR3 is CASSPPTGLFSYEQYF. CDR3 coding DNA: TGTGCCAGCAGCCCACCGACAGGCCTTTTCTCCTACGAGCAGTACTTC.

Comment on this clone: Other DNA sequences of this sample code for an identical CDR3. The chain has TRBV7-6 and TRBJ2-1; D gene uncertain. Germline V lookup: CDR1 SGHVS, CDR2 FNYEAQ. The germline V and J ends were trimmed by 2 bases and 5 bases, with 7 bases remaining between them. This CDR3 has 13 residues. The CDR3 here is CASSLPPDNEQFF. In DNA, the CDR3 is TGTGCCAGCAGCTTACCCCCAGACAATGAGCAGTTCTTC.

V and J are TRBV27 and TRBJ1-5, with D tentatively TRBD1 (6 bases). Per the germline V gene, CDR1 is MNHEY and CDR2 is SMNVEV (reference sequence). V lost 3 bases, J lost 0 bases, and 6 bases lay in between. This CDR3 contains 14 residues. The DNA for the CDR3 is TGTGCCAGCAGTTTGGGACATAGCAATCAGCCCCAGCATTTT. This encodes CASSLGHSNQPQHF.

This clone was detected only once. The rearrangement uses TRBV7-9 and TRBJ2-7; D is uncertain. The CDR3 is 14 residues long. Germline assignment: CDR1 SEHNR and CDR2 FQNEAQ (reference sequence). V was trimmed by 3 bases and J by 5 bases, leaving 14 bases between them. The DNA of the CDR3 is TGTGCCAGCAGCTTCGGGCCGCGGAGCAACGAGCAGTACTTC. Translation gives CASSFGPRSNEQYF.

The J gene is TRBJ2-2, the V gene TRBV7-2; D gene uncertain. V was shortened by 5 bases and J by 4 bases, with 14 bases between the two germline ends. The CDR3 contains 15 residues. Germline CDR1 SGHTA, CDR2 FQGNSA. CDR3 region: CASSPGPTGTGELFF. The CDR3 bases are TGTGCCAGCAGCCCCGGGCCAACCGGCACCGGGGAGCTGTTTTTT.

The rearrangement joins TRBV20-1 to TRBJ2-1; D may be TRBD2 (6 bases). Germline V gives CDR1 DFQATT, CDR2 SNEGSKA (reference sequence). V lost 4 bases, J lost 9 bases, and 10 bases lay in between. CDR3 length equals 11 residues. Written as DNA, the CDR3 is TGCAGTGCTAAGGAGGGCCCTGAGCAGTTCTTC. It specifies CSAKEGPEQFF.

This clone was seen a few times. CDR3: CATARDQDEQYF. The DNA for the CDR3 is TGTGCCACTGCGCGGGACCAGGACGAGCAGTACTTC. The chain uses TRBV2 and TRBJ2-7; D is perhaps TRBD2 (6 bases). The germline V gene encodes CDR1 SNHLY and CDR2 FYNNEI. Trimming removed 10 bases at V and 5 bases at J, with 15 bases between. CDR3 size: 12 residues.

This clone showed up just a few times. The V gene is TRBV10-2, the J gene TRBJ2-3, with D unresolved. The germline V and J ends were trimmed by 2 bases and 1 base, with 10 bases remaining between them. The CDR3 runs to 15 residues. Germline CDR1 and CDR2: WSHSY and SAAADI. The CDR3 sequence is CASSEGLVGTDTQYF. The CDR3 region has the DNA TGCGCCAGCAGTGAGGGCCTCGTTGGCACAGATACGCAGTATTTT.

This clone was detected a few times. As DNA, the CDR3 is TGCGCCAGCAGGCCGCTCGGACAGGGGGCCCAAGAGACCCAGTACTTC. As protein: CASRPLGQGAQETQYF. The chain uses TRBV4-3 and TRBJ2-5, with 11 bases identical to TRBD1. The CDR3 is 16 residues long. Germline V gene sequence: CDR1 LGHNA, CDR2 YSLEER. Trimming removed 6 bases from V and 1 base from J; junction bases left unmatched: 7.

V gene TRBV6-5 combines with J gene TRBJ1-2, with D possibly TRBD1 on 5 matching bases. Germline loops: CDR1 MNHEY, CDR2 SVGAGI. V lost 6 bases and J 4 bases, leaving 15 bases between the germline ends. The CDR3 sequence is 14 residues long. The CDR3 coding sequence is TGTGCCAGCAGCCCAGGGTATTCCCCCTATGGCTACACCTTC. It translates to CASSPGYSPYGYTF.

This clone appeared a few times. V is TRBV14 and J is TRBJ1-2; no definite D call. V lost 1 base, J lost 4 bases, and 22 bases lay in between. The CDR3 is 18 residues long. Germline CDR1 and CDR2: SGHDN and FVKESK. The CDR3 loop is CASSQGAIRSILRYGYTF. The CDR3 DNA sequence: TGTGCCAGCAGCCAAGGGGCCATCAGGAGCATCCTGCGCTATGGCTACACCTTC.

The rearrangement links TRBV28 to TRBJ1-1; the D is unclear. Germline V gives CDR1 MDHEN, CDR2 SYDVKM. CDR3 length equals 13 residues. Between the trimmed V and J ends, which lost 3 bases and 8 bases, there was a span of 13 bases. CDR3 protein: CASSFPLQSEAFF. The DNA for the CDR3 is TGTGCCAGCAGTTTCCCCCTACAGTCGGAAGCTTTCTTT.

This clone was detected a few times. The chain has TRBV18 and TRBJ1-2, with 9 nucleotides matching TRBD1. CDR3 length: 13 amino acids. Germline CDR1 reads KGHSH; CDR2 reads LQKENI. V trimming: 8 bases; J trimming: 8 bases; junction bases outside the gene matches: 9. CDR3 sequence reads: CASRPGTGNGYTF. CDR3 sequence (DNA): TGTGCCAGCCGTCCCGGGACAGGGAACGGCTACACCTTC.

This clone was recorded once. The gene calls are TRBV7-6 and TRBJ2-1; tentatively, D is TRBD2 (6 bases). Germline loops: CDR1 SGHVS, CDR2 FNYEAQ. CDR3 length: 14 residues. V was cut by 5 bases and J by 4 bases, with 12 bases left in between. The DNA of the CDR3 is TGTGCCAGCAGCCCGGGACTGGATTACAATGAGCAGTTCTTC. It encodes CASSPGLDYNEQFF.

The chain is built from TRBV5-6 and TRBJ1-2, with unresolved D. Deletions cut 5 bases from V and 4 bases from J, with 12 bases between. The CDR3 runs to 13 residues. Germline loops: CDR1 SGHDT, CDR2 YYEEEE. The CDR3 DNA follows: TGTGCCAGCAGGGACGGGTCCACCTATGGCTACACCTTC. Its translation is CASRDGSTYGYTF.